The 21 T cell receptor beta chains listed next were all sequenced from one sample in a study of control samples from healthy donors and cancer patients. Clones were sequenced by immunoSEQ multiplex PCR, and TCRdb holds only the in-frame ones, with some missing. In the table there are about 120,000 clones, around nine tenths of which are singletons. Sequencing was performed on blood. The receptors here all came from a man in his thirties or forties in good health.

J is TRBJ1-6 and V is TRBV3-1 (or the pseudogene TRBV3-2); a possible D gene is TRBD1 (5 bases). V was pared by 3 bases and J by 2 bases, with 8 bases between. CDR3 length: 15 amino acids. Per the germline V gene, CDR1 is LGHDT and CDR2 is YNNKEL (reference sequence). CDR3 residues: CASSQGEAYNSPLHF. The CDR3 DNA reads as TGTGCCAGCAGCCAGGGGGAGGCCTATAATTCACCCCTCCACTTT.

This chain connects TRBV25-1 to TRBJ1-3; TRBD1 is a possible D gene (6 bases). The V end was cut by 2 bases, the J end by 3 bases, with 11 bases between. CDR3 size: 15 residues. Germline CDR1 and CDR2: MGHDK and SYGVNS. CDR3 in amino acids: CASSEKGGLGNTIYF. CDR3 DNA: TGTGCCAGCAGTGAAAAAGGGGGGCTTGGAAACACCATATATTTT.

The CDR3 DNA sequence: TGTGCCAGCAGCAAGGGGTATGGGTACAATGAGCAGTTCTTC. Its protein is CASSKGYGYNEQFF. This rearrangement joins TRBV6-6 to TRBJ2-1; TRBD1 is a possible D gene (5 bases). V was clipped by 6 bases and J by 4 bases, with 13 bases between them. CDR1 MNHNY and CDR2 SVGAGI come from the germline V gene (reference sequence). CDR3 length: 14 residues.

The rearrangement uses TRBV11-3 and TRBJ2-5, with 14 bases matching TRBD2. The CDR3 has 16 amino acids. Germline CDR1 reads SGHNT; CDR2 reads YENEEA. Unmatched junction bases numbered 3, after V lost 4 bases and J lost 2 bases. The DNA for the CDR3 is TGTGCCAGCAGCTATGGACTAGCGGGGGGTCAAGAGACCCAGTACTTC. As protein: CASSYGLAGGQETQYF.

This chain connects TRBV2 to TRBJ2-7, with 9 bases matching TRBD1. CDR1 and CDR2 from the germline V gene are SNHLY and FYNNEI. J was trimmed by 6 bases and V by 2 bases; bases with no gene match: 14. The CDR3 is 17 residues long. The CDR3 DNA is TGTGCCAGCAGTGAACAGGGACAGGGAACGGGTGGTGGCGAGCAGTACGTC. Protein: CASSEQGQGTGGGEQYV.

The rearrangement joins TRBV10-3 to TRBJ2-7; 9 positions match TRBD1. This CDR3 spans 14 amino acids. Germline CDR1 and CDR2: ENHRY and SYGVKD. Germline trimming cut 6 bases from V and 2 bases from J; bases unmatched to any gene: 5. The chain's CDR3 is CAISPGQGAYEQYF. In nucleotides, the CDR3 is TGTGCCATCAGCCCGGGACAGGGCGCCTACGAGCAGTACTTC.

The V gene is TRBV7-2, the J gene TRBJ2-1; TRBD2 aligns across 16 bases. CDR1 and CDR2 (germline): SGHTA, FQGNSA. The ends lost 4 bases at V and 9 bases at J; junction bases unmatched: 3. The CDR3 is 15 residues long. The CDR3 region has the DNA TGTGCCAGCAGCTCGGGACTAGCGGGGGGGTTTGAGCAGTTCTTC. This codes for CASSSGLAGGFEQFF.

The CDR3 region has the DNA TGTGCCAGCAGCGTCAGACTAGCGGGGGGGCCCGGGGAGCTGTTTTTT. Amino acids: CASSVRLAGGPGELFF. The rearrangement joins TRBV9 to TRBJ2-2; 14 bases are shared with TRBD2. The CDR3 runs to 16 residues. From germline, CDR1 is SGDLS and CDR2 YYNGEE. The trim removed 2 bases at V and 6 bases at J, leaving 3 bases unmatched.

This CDR3 reads CASSESTRGAYGYTF. Written as DNA, the CDR3 is TGTGCCAGCAGTGAATCCACCAGGGGCGCCTATGGCTACACCTTC. The chain carries TRBV25-1 and TRBJ1-2; TRBD1 might be the D (6 bases). The CDR3 is 15 residues long. Germline lookup yields CDR1 MGHDK and CDR2 SYGVNS. The ends were cut back, 1 base at V and 4 bases at J, with 13 bases in the middle.

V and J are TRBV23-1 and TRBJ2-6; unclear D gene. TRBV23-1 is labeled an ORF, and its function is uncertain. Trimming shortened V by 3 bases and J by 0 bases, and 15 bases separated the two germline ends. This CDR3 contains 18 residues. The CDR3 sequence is CASSQPAHPDSGANVLTF. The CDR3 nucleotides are TGCGCCAGCAGTCAGCCGGCCCACCCAGACTCTGGGGCCAACGTCCTGACTTTC.

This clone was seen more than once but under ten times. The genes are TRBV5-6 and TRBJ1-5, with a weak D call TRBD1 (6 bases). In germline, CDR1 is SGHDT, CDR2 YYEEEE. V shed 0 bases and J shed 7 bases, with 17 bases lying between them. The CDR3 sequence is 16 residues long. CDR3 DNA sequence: TGTGCCAGCAGCTTGGCCGGTAGCGGGGGCGGGCAGCCCCAGCATTTT. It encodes CASSLAGSGGGQPQHF.

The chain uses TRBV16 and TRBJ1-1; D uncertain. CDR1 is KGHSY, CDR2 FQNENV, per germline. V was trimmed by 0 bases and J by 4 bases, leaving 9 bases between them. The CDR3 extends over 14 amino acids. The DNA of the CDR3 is TGTGCCAGCAGCCAATCCACCGGTGGCACTGAAGCTTTCTTT. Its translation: CASSQSTGGTEAFF.

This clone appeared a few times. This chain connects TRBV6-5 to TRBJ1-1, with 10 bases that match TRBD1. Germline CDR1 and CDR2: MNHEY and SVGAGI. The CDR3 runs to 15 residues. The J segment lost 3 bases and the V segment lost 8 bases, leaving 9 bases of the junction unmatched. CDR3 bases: TGTGCCAGCCGTCCCGGGACAGGGGCGGACACTGAAGCTTTCTTT. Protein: CASRPGTGADTEAFF.

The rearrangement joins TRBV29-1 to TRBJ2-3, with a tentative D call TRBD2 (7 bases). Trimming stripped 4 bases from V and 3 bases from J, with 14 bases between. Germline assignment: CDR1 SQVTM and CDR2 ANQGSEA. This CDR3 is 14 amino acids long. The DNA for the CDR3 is TGCAGCGTTGTCGAAAGGGGGGGGACAGATACGCAGTATTTT. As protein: CSVVERGGTDTQYF.

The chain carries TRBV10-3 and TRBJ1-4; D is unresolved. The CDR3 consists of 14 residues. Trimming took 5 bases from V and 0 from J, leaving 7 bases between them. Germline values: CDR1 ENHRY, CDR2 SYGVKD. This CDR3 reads CAISRESTNEKLFF. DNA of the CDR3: TGTGCCATCAGTAGGGAGTCAACTAATGAAAAACTGTTTTTT.

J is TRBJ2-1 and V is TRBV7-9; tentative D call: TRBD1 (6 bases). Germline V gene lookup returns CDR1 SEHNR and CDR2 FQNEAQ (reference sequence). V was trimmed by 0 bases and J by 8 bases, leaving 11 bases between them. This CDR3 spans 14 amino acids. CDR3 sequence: CASSLAGAADEQFF. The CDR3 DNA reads TGTGCCAGCAGCTTAGCGGGGGCCGCGGATGAGCAGTTCTTC. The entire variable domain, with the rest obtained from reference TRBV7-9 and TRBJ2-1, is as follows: DTGVSQNPRHKITKRGQNVTFRCDPISEHNRLYWYRQTLGQGPEFLTYFQNEAQLEKSRLLSDRFSAERPKGSFSTLEIQRTEQGDSAMYLCASSLAGAADEQFFGPGTRLTVL.

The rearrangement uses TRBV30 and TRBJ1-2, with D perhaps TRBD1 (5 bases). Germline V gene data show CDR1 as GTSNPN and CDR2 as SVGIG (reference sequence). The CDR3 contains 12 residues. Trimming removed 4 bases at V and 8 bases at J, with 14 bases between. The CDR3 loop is CAWTQPGGGYTF. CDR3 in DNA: TGTGCCTGGACCCAGCCCGGGGGGGGCTACACCTTC.

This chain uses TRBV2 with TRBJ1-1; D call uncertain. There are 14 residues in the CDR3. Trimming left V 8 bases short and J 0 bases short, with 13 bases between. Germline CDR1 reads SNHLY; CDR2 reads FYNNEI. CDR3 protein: CASPEEVMNTEAFF. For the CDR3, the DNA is TGTGCCAGCCCCGAGGAGGTTATGAACACTGAAGCTTTCTTT. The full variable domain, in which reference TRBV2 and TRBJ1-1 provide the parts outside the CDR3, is EPEVTQTPSHQVTQMGQEVILRCVPISNHLYFYWYRQILGQKVEFLVSFYNNEISEKSEIFDDQFSVERPDGSNFTLKIRSTKLEDSAMYFCASPEEVMNTEAFFGQGTRLTVV.

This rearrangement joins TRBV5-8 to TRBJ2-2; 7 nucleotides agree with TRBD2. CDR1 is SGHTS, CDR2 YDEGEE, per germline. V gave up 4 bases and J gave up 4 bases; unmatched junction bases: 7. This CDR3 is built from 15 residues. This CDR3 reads CASSRGSGATGELFF. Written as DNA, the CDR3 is TGTGCCAGCAGCCGTGGGAGCGGGGCCACCGGGGAGCTGTTTTTT.

Here the CDR3 DNA reads TGTGCCAGCACCAGACACCGTACAGGGGGCACTGAAGCTTTCTTT. Its translation: CASTRHRTGGTEAFF. The chain recombines TRBV5-8 with TRBJ1-1; 8 bases fit TRBD1. V trimming: 6 bases; J trimming: 4 bases; junction bases outside the gene matches: 11. Germline values: CDR1 SGHTS, CDR2 YDEGEE. The CDR3 sequence is 15 residues long.

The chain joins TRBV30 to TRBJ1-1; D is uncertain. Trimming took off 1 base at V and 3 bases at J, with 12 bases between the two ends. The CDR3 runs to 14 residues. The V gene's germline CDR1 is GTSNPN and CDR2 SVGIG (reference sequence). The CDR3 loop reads CAWSGTLGDTEAFF. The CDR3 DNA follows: TGTGCCTGGAGTGGGACTCTCGGGGACACTGAAGCTTTCTTT.